These T cell receptor beta chains were read from a single sample in a study of immune cell composition in non-small cell lung cancer. Sequencing was performed with immunoSEQ multiplex PCR; in TCRdb, only in-frame clones are kept and a portion is missing. The sample contains about 1,900 clones, about 80% of which appear only once. The sample was lung tumor tissue. The receptors here all came from a human donor with non-small cell lung cancer. The CDR3 runs from the conserved cysteine through the conserved F or W. Fields, in order: J gene, V gene, clone size, D gene, CDR3 DNA, CDR3 protein. D genes are given only for firm matches. For some rows the clone size is stated as once, few or many, or as a class when expanded; others skip it.

>TRBJ1-2|TRBV7-9|once|-
TGTGCCAGCAGCCGGGACTGGGACTATGGCTACACCTTC
CASSRDWDYGYTF
>TRBJ2-5|TRBV5-6|-|TRBD2
TGTGCCAGCAGCTCTAGCTGGACTAGCGGGAGGGCCCTGGGAGAGACCCAGTACTTC
CASSSSWTSGRALGETQYF
>TRBJ2-2|TRBV30|-|-
TGTGCCTGGAGCAAACTCGGCGCCGCGAACACCGGGGAGCTGTTTTTT
CAWSKLGAANTGELFF
>TRBJ1-6|TRBV6-1|-|-
TGTGCCAGCGGTGTCTATAATTCACCCCTCCACTTT
CASGVYNSPLHF
>TRBJ1-5|TRBV10-3|-|-
TGTGCCATCAGTGAGTCGGTGACTGGAGGTCAGCCCCAGCATTTT
CAISESVTGGQPQHF
>TRBJ1-2|TRBV18|-|-
TGTGCCAGCTCACCGACCGCTAACTATGGCTACACCTTC
CASSPTANYGYTF
>TRBJ1-1|TRBV9|few|-
TGTGCCAGCAGCGTAGGGGGACACAACACTGAAGCTTTCTTT
CASSVGGHNTEAFF
>TRBJ2-1|TRBV10-1|-|-
TGCGCCAGCAGTGGGAGCCGATACAATGAGCAGTTCTTC
CASSGSRYNEQFF
>TRBJ1-5|TRBV4-1|-|-
TGCGCCAGCAGCCAAGAATCCAGGGGCGGGCAGCCCCAGCATTTT
CASSQESRGGQPQHF
>TRBJ1-1|TRBV13|-|-
TGTGCCAGCAGCTTAGGACAGGGCAAAGCTTTCTTT
CASSLGQGKAFF
>TRBJ1-3|TRBV28|few|-
TGTGCCAGCTTTCGGGGCAGGGGCCTTTTTGGAAACACCATATATTTT
CASFRGRGLFGNTIYF
>TRBJ1-1|TRBV10-2|-|-
TGCGCCAGCAGCCCTAGGATTGGAAACACTGAAGCTTTCTTT
CASSPRIGNTEAFF
>TRBJ2-3|TRBV4-1|-|-
TGCGCCAGCAGCCAAGGCCAAGATACGCAGTATTTT
CASSQGQDTQYF
>TRBJ2-7|TRBV9|-|-
TGTGCCAGCAGCGTAGGAGCTACACCGGCCTACGAGCAGTACTTC
CASSVGATPAYEQYF
>TRBJ1-5|TRBV6-1|-|-
TGTGCCAGCAGTGACGGGATCCCTCAGCCCCAGCATTTT
CASSDGIPQPQHF
>TRBJ1-2|TRBV2|once|-
TGTGCCAGCACGGTCGGCTCTAACTATGGCTACACCTTC
CASTVGSNYGYTF
>TRBJ1-1|TRBV18|-|-
TGTGCCAGCTCACCACCATCGGTTACTGAAGCTTTCTTT
CASSPPSVTEAFF
>TRBJ2-5|TRBV4-2|-|-
TGTGCCAGCAGCCAAAGCGGACAAGAGACCCAGTACTTC
CASSQSGQETQYF
>TRBJ1-5|TRBV6-6|-|-
TGTGCCAGCAGTTACTTGGGGTCTCAGCCCCAGCATTTT
CASSYLGSQPQHF
>TRBJ2-3|TRBV7-8|-|-
TGTGCCAGCAGCTTCAGGGGGGGAGACACAGATACGCAGTATTTT
CASSFRGGDTDTQYF
>TRBJ2-1|TRBV10-2|-|-
TGCGCCAGCAGTGAGGGCAGGGGGGTTAATGAGCAGTTCTTC
CASSEGRGVNEQFF
>TRBJ1-6|TRBV5-6|-|-
TGTGCCAGCAGCCTAAATAATTCACCCCTCCACTTT
CASSLNNSPLHF
>TRBJ2-1|TRBV2|-|-
TGTGCCGGGGGTAGGGGGGCCCTACACAATGAGCAGTTCTTC
CAGGRGALHNEQFF
>TRBJ2-5|TRBV23-1|-|-
TGCGCCAGCAGTCAAATGAGAGAGACCCAGTACTTC
CASSQMRETQYF
>TRBJ2-3|TRBV4-3|-|-
TGCGCCAGCAGCCAAGAGGGTGGTTCCAAAGATACGCAGTATTTT
CASSQEGGSKDTQYF
>TRBJ1-2|TRBV28|-|TRBD1
TGTGCCAGCAGTTCCGGGACAGACTATGGCTACACCTTC
CASSSGTDYGYTF
>TRBJ1-4|TRBV7-9|-|-
TGTGCCAGCAGCTTAGGTCTCAGTTTAAATGAAAAACTGTTTTTT
CASSLGLSLNEKLFF
>TRBJ1-2|TRBV7-3|-|TRBD1
TGTGCCAGCAGCAAAGGACAGGGTGGTGATGGCTACACCTTC
CASSKGQGGDGYTF
>TRBJ1-5|TRBV19|once|-
TGTGCCAGTATGATCAGGGGAGGAGCTCACAATCAGCCCCAGCATTTT
CASMIRGGAHNQPQHF
>TRBJ2-1|TRBV19|-|TRBD2
TGTGCCAGTAGTATCAGGACTAGCGGGAATAGGAATGAGCAGTTCTTC
CASSIRTSGNRNEQFF
>TRBJ1-2|TRBV5-1|-|TRBD1
TGCGCCAGCAGCTCCGGGACAGGGAACTATGGCTACACCTTC
CASSSGTGNYGYTF
>TRBJ2-1|TRBV14|-|TRBD2
TGTGCCAGCAGCCAAAGAGAGGCTAGCGGGATAATGAACAATGAGCAGTTCTTC
CASSQREASGIMNNEQFF
>TRBJ1-2|TRBV4-1|-|-
TGCGCCAGCAGCCAAGTGCGGCCTACTAACTATGGCTACACCTTC
CASSQVRPTNYGYTF
>TRBJ2-3|TRBV6-5|once|-
TGTGCCAGCAGTTACTCTGGCGTCCGCACAGATACGCAGTATTTT
CASSYSGVRTDTQYF
>TRBJ2-1|TRBV19|once|-
TGTGCCAGTAGTATGACGGGGGGCACACCATACAATGAGCAGTTCTTC
CASSMTGGTPYNEQFF